This entry lists 2 T cell receptor beta chains sequenced from one sample in a study of a mutant IDH1 vaccine in newly diagnosed glioma. The data were produced by immunoSEQ multiplex PCR, yet TCRdb's version contains in-frame clones alone and is incomplete. Here the sample spans 52,000 or so clones, roughly 81% being singletons. No antigen is known for these receptors. The time point was: week 23, last vaccination. Every vaccine dose comprised 300 ug of mutant IDH1 20-mer peptide plus topical imiquimod. Specimen: PBMCs, collected from a glioma patient whose treatment included an IDH1 peptide vaccine. These receptors were obtained from a woman aged 40 to 50 with glioma. Some clones in this sample may be carry-over from other donors' samples.

This clone was found a few times. The chain joins TRBV25-1 to TRBJ1-5; no clear D gene. Germline assignment: CDR1 MGHDK and CDR2 SYGVNS. The CDR3 totals 12 residues. Here the CDR3 DNA reads TGTGTCAAAGGGTATAGCAATCAGCCCCAGCATTTT. Translation: CVKGYSNQPQHF. Looking up the rest from reference TRBV25-1 and TRBJ1-5 gives the full variable domain: EADIYQTPRYLVIGTGKKITLECSQTMGHDKMYWYQQDPGMELHLIHYSYGVNSTEKGDLSSESTVSRIRTEHFPLTLESARPSHTSQYLCVKGYSNQPQHFGDGTRLSIL.

CDR3: CASSWVGRGTEAFF. CDR3 bases: TGCGCCAGCAGCTGGGTGGGGAGGGGGACTGAAGCTTTCTTT. This chain connects TRBV5-1 to TRBJ1-1; perhaps TRBD1 as D (6 bases). V gave up 3 bases and J gave up 5 bases, with 14 bases separating them. CDR1 is SGHRS, CDR2 YFSETQ, per germline. The CDR3 contains 14 residues.